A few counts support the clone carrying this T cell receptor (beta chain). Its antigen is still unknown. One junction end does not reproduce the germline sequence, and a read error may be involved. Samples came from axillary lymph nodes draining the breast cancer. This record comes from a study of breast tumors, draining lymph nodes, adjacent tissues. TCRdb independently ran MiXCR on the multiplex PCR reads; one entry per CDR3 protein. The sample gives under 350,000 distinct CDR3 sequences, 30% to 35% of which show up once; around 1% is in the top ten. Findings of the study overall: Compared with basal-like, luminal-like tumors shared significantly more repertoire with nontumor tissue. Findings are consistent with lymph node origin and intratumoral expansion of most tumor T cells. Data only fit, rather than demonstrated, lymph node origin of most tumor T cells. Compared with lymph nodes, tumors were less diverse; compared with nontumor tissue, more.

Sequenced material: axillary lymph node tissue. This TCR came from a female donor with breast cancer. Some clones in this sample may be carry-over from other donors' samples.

CDR3 protein: CASSHSGRGSEQYF. CDR3 in DNA: TGTGCCAGCAGTCACTCGGGCAGGGGTAGCGAGCAGTACTTC. The chain carries TRBV6-5 and TRBJ2-7; D possibly corresponds to TRBD1 (6 bases). The germline CDR1 and CDR2 sequences are MNHEY and SVGAGI. This CDR3 is built from 14 residues.